One sample yielded the 24 T cell receptor beta chains listed below, sequenced in a study of blood T cell repertoires in COVID-19. Some clones are missing from TCRdb's copy, which holds only in-frame ones; the method was immunoSEQ multiplex PCR. The sample shows approximately 58,000 clones, 77% of them seen only once. Sequenced material: peripheral blood. The receptor set was obtained from a man aged 70 or older with active or convalescent COVID-19.

V is TRBV11-3 and J is TRBJ1-1, with D maybe TRBD1 (6 bases). The germline V gene encodes CDR1 SGHNT and CDR2 YENEEA. The length of the CDR3 is 13 residues. Trimming took 5 bases from V and 12 from J, leaving 19 bases between them. CDR3 loop: CASSRNRVSDPFF. CDR3 bases: TGTGCCAGCAGCCGAAACAGGGTCTCCGACCCTTTCTTT.

This clone appeared once. V and J are TRBV15 and TRBJ1-5, with TRBD1 matching over 9 bases. CDR3 length equals 14 residues. Germline lookup yields CDR1 LNHNV and CDR2 YYDKDF (reference sequence). Unmatched junction bases numbered 4, after V lost 8 bases and J lost 2 bases. The CDR3 here is CATGRDRGNQPQHF. The DNA for the CDR3 is TGTGCCACCGGCCGGGACAGGGGCAATCAGCCCCAGCATTTT. Full variable domain (rest looked up from reference TRBV15 and TRBJ1-5): DAMVIQNPRYQVTQFGKPVTLSCSQTLNHNVMYWYQQKSSQAPKLLFHYYDKDFNNEADTPDNFQSRRPNTSFCFLDIRSPGLGDTAMYLCATGRDRGNQPQHFGDGTRLSIL.

The gene calls are TRBV5-1 and TRBJ1-1; maybe TRBD1 (6 bases). This CDR3 is 15 amino acids long. V was pared by 2 bases and J by 1 base, with 12 bases between. Germline CDR1 SGHRS, CDR2 YFSETQ. CDR3: CASSLGGRGNTEAFF. Written as DNA, the CDR3 is TGCGCCAGCAGCTTAGGGGGAAGGGGGAACACTGAAGCTTTCTTT.

This chain links TRBV28 with TRBJ1-1; D may be TRBD1 (6 bases). There are 13 residues in the CDR3. Trimming cost V 2 bases and J 7 bases, with 11 bases left between them. Germline lookup yields CDR1 MDHEN and CDR2 SYDVKM. The CDR3 nucleotides read TGTGCCAGCAGTTTAAACAGGGCTAATGAAGCTTTCTTT. This encodes CASSLNRANEAFF.

This CDR3 reads CASSSRGDRDKETQYF. The CDR3 DNA reads as TGTGCCAGCAGCTCTAGGGGGGACAGGGACAAAGAGACCCAGTACTTC. The chain combines TRBV7-2 with TRBJ2-5; 9 nucleotides line up with TRBD1. The CDR3 totals 16 residues. Germline trimming cut 4 bases from V and 3 bases from J; bases unmatched to any gene: 9. Germline V gene lookup returns CDR1 SGHTA and CDR2 FQGNSA.

The chain joins TRBV12-3 or TRBV12-4 to TRBJ1-6; a weak D match, TRBD1 (5 bases). The CDR3 runs to 13 residues. Trimming removed 2 bases at V and 8 bases at J, with 7 bases between. The CDR3 sequence: CASSLIGDSPLHF. The CDR3 bases are TGTGCCAGCAGTTTAATAGGGGATTCACCCCTCCACTTT.

This rearrangement joins TRBV7-2 to TRBJ2-2, with D unclear. This CDR3 region has 14 residues. The ends were cut back, 6 bases at V and 0 bases at J, with 8 bases in the middle. In germline, CDR1 is SGHTA, CDR2 FQGNSA. CDR3 protein: CASRPTSNTGELFF. The CDR3 region has the DNA TGTGCCAGCAGGCCCACTTCGAACACCGGGGAGCTGTTTTTT.

The chain combines TRBV18 with TRBJ1-2; 7 bases fit TRBD1. V dropped 3 bases and J dropped 4; count of bases not matched to a gene: 5. Germline-derived CDR1 and CDR2 are KGHSH and LQKENI. The CDR3 has 14 residues. The CDR3 here is CASSPQPGGYGYTF. In DNA, the CDR3 is TGTGCCAGCTCACCTCAACCAGGGGGCTATGGCTACACCTTC.

The chain has TRBV12-2 and TRBJ1-2. TRBV12-2 is labeled a pseudogene. The CDR3 covers 14 residues. Here the CDR3 DNA reads TGTGCAAGTCGGACTCTCGACTGGTATAGAGGCTACACCTTC. Translation gives CASRTLDWYRGYTF.

The chain couples TRBV5-1 to TRBJ1-1, with D possibly TRBD1 on 5 matching bases. The CDR3 is 13 residues long. With 4 bases removed from V and 0 bases from J, the gap between germline ends came to 7 bases. Germline V gene sequence: CDR1 SGHRS, CDR2 YFSETQ. CDR3 bases: TGCGCCAGCAGCACGACAGTGAACACTGAAGCTTTCTTT. Its protein is CASSTTVNTEAFF.

This chain joins TRBV6-5 and TRBJ2-3; D perhaps matches TRBD2 (6 bases). The V gene's germline CDR1 is MNHEY and CDR2 SVGAGI. V was clipped by 0 bases and J by 2 bases, with 12 bases between them. The CDR3 covers 16 residues. CDR3 coding DNA: TGTGCCAGCAGTTACTCGAAGGGCGGGAACACAGATACGCAGTATTTT. Encoded protein: CASSYSKGGNTDTQYF.

This chain connects TRBV10-3 to TRBJ2-4, with D hard to call. CDR1 and CDR2 (germline): ENHRY, SYGVKD. V was shortened by 0 bases and J by 10 bases, with 4 bases between the two germline ends. The CDR3 has 11 amino acids. CDR3 loop: CAISESRIQYF. CDR3 DNA: TGTGCCATCAGTGAGTCTAGAATTCAGTACTTC.

V is TRBV25-1 and J is TRBJ2-2; D not certain. Germline V gene data show CDR1 as MGHDK and CDR2 as SYGVNS. Trimming stripped 4 bases from V and 0 bases from J, with 12 bases between. The CDR3 is 16 amino acids. CDR3 residues: CASSGNLRSNTGELFF. CDR3 DNA sequence: TGTGCCAGCAGTGGTAACTTGCGGTCGAACACCGGGGAGCTGTTTTTT.

The genes are TRBV7-9 and TRBJ1-2; D is uncertain. The CDR3 extends over 15 amino acids. CDR1 and CDR2 from the germline V gene are SEHNR and FQNEAQ (reference sequence). The ends were cut back, 8 bases at V and 8 bases at J, with 24 bases in the middle. CDR3 coding DNA: TGTGCCAGCGGTTCGGAGGCCGCCATGGTTGGGGGCTACACCTTC. This sequence encodes CASGSEAAMVGGYTF. The entire variable domain, with the rest obtained from reference TRBV7-9 and TRBJ1-2, is as follows: DTGVSQNPRHKITKRGQNVTFRCDPISEHNRLYWYRQTLGQGPEFLTYFQNEAQLEKSRLLSDRFSAERPKGSFSTLEIQRTEQGDSAMYLCASGSEAAMVGGYTFGSGTRLTVV.

This clone has only one observation. The CDR3 here is CATSDLWGAEAFF. The CDR3 DNA reads TGTGCCACCAGTGATTTGTGGGGAGCTGAAGCTTTCTTT. V usage is TRBV24-1 and J usage is TRBJ1-1; unclear D gene. Germline CDR1 KGHDR, CDR2 SFDVKD. The CDR3 length is 13 residues. V was cut by 0 bases and J by 6 bases, with 7 bases left in between.

The chain recombines TRBV15 with TRBJ2-1; 8 bases are shared with TRBD2. After removal of 2 bases from V and 3 bases from J, the junction contained 12 bases not matched to a gene. The V gene's germline CDR1 is LNHNV and CDR2 YYDKDF (reference sequence). This CDR3 region has 18 residues. In DNA, the CDR3 is TGTGCCACCAGCAGACCTGGCGGGGGGCTACCGGACTACAATGAGCAGTTCTTC. Translating gives CATSRPGGGLPDYNEQFF. The entire variable domain, with the rest obtained from reference TRBV15 and TRBJ2-1, is as follows: DAMVIQNPRYQVTQFGKPVTLSCSQTLNHNVMYWYQQKSSQAPKLLFHYYDKDFNNEADTPDNFQSRRPNTSFCFLDIRSPGLGDTAMYLCATSRPGGGLPDYNEQFFGPGTRLTVL.

J is TRBJ1-2 and V is TRBV28; the D gene is possibly TRBD1 (5 bases). The germline gives CDR1 MDHEN, CDR2 SYDVKM. Trimming stripped 3 bases from V and 5 bases from J, with 10 bases between. The CDR3 loop spans 13 amino acids. The CDR3 DNA is TGTGCCAGCAGTTTGCGACAGATATATGGCTACACCTTC. Translated, it gives CASSLRQIYGYTF.

The chain has TRBV5-3 and TRBJ1-5; 8 nucleotides match TRBD1. TRBV5-3 is assigned to the ORF class and has an uncertain function. V lost 3 bases, J lost 2 bases, and 4 bases stayed unmatched. The length of the CDR3 is 15 residues. The CDR3 DNA is TGTGCCAGAAGCTCCGGACAGGGTGGCAATCAGCCCCAGCATTTT. It yields the protein CARSSGQGGNQPQHF.

This chain joins TRBV27 and TRBJ1-5, with D possibly being TRBD1 (5 bases). CDR3 size: 17 residues. V gave up 3 bases and J gave up 2 bases, with 17 bases separating them. Germline V gene lookup returns CDR1 MNHEY and CDR2 SMNVEV (reference sequence). The CDR3 DNA sequence: TGTGCCAGCAGTTTCACCGCTCGGGGGATACGCAATCAGCCCCAGCATTTT. This translates into CASSFTARGIRNQPQHF.

The chain recombines TRBV19 with TRBJ2-4; 11 nucleotides match TRBD1. V trimming: 3 bases; J trimming: 2 bases; junction bases outside the gene matches: 3. The CDR3 totals 16 residues. Germline-derived CDR1 and CDR2 are LNHDA and SQIVND (reference sequence). The chain's CDR3 is CASSIGTGGTKNIQYF. CDR3 coding DNA: TGTGCCAGTAGTATCGGGACAGGGGGAACCAAAAACATTCAGTACTTC. The full variable domain, in which reference TRBV19 and TRBJ2-4 provide the parts outside the CDR3, is DGGITQSPKYLFRKEGQNVTLSCEQNLNHDAMYWYRQDPGQGLRLIYYSQIVNDFQKGDIAEGYSVSREKKESFPLTVTSAQKNPTAFYLCASSIGTGGTKNIQYFGAGTRLSVL.

The chain couples TRBV4-1 to TRBJ1-6; TRBD1 is a possible D gene (5 bases). The CDR3 has 16 amino acids. The germline V and J ends were trimmed by 8 bases and 7 bases, with 21 bases remaining between them. Per the germline V gene, CDR1 is MGHRA and CDR2 is YSYEKL. CDR3 loop: CASRLGARVENSPLHF. As DNA, the CDR3 is TGCGCCAGCCGGCTTGGGGCCCGGGTCGAGAATTCACCCCTCCACTTT.

This rearrangement joins TRBV30 to TRBJ1-4, with a tentative D call TRBD1 (5 bases). This CDR3 is built from 15 residues. Trimming shortened V by 0 bases and J by 7 bases, and 15 bases separated the two germline ends. CDR1 and CDR2 from the germline V gene are GTSNPN and SVGIG (reference sequence). The CDR3 bases are TGTGCCTGGAGTGTACCGGGGGATTGGCTTGAAAAACTGTTTTTT. Translating gives CAWSVPGDWLEKLFF.

V usage is TRBV6-1 and J usage is TRBJ1-5; D is perhaps TRBD1 (5 bases). Germline assignment: CDR1 MNHNS and CDR2 SASEGT. The CDR3 sequence is 14 residues long. Deletions cut 3 bases from V and 10 bases from J, with 16 bases between. The CDR3 sequence is CASSEGGGERPQHF. In DNA, the CDR3 is TGTGCCAGCAGTGAGGGCGGGGGGGAGCGTCCCCAGCATTTT.

The rearrangement uses TRBV18 and TRBJ1-1; D is possibly TRBD1 (6 bases). The CDR3 runs to 14 residues. V was clipped by 10 bases and J by 2 bases, with 17 bases between them. Per the germline V gene, CDR1 is KGHSH and CDR2 is LQKENI. CDR3 protein: CATAQGWGNTEAFF. In DNA form, the CDR3 reads TGTGCCACCGCCCAGGGGTGGGGAAACACTGAAGCTTTCTTT.